A selection of T cell receptor beta chains follows, all from one sample in a study of blood T cells in healthy people across ages. TCRdb reprocessed the 5' RACE reads via MiXCR and lists one record per CDR3 protein. The data contain nearly 800,000 distinct CDR3 sequences, about 56% of them seen just once; the ten biggest clones take up around 25%. Sequences were obtained from blood. Source of these receptors: a man in his forties in good health. Each CDR3 is given without its conserved first and last residue.

V gene | CDR3 protein
TRBV28 | ASSVRGTQETQY
TRBV4-3 | ASSQDLTGFGSPLH
TRBV3-1 | ASSHWDKISYNEQF
TRBV28 | ASSFGGRAAEQY
TRBV7-6 | ASSLVGRGTSNTGELF
TRBV15 | ATSRDPSGSSEQY
TRBV4-3 | ASSHSFVGTGLAYEQY
TRBV6-1 | ASTWSQETQY
TRBV6-5 | ASTSLAGGHNEQF
TRBV5-1 | ASSLLTGASYVQY
TRBV5-1 | ASSLEGGDTDTQY
TRBV28 | ASSFGKTEAF
TRBV7-2 | ASSEQYNSPLH
TRBV6-2/TRBV6-3 | ASSPGQAVQEQF
TRBV20-1 | SASIDGGAGEQY
TRBV11-1 | ASSLAGGSPVIPLNEQF
TRBV6-5 | ARSSTLGGVGYT
TRBV6-5 | ASSTGTFAYEQY
TRBV6-5 | ASSTRPPQGYEQY
TRBV6-1 | ASGTQTGGYGYT
TRBV24-1 | ATSEGRRMGTDTQY
TRBV9 | ASAAMTEAF